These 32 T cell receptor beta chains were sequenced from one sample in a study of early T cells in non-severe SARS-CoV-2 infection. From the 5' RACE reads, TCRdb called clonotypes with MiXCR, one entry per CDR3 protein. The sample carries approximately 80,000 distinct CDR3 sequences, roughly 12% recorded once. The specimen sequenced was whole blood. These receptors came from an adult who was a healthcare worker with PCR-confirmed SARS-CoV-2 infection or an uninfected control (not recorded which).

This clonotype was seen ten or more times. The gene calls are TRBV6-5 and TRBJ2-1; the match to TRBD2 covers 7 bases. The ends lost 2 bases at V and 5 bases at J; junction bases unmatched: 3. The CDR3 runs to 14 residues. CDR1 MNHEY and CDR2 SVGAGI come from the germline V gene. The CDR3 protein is CASSYGAGDNEQFF. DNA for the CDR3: TGTGCCAGCAGTTACGGGGCGGGAGACAATGAGCAGTTCTTC.

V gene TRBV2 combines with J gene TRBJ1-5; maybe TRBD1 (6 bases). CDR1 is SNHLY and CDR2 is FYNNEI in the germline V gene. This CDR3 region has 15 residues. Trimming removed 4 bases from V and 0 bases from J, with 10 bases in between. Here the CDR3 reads CASSGGQYSNQPQHF. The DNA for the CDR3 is TGTGCCAGCAGTGGTGGACAGTATAGCAATCAGCCCCAGCATTTT.

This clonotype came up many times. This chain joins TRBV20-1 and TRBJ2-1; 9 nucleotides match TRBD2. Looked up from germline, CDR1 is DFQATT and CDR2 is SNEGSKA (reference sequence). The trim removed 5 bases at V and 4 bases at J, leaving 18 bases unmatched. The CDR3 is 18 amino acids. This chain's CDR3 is CSAQTASGVNGRYNEQFF. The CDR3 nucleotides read TGCAGTGCTCAGACGGCTAGCGGGGTTAACGGGAGGTACAATGAGCAGTTCTTC.

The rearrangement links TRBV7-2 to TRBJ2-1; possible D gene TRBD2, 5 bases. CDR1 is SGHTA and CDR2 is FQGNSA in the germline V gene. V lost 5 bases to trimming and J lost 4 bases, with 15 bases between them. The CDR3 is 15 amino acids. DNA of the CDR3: TGTGCCAGCAGCCCCAGAGGCGGGCGATACAATGAGCAGTTCTTC. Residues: CASSPRGGRYNEQFF.

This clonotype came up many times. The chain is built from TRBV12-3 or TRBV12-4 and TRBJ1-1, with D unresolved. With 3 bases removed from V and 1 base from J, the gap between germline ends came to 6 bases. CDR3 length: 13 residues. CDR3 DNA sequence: TGTGCCAGCAGTTTGGGATCGAACACTGAAGCTTTCTTT. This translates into CASSLGSNTEAFF.

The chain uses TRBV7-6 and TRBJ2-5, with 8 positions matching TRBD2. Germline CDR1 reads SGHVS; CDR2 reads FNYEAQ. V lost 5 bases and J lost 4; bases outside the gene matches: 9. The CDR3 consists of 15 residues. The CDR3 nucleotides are TGTGCCAGCAGCCCTACAGCGGGAGATGCAGAGACCCAGTACTTC. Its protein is CASSPTAGDAETQYF. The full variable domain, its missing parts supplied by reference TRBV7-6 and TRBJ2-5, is GAGVSQSPRYKVTKRGQDVALRCDPISGHVSLYWYRQALGQGPEFLTYFNYEAQQDKSGLPNDRFSAERPEGSISTLTIQRTEQRDSAMYRCASSPTAGDAETQYFGPGTRLLVL.

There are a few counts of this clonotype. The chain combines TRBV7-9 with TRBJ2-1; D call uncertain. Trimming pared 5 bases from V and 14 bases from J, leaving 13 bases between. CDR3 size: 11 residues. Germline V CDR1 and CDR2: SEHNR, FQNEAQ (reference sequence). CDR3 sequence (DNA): TGTGCCAGCAGCCCCCGCCCTCGGGAGTTCTTC. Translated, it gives CASSPRPREFF. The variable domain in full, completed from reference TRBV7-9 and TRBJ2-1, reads DTGVSQNPRHKITKRGQNVTFRCDPISEHNRLYWYRQTLGQGPEFLTYFQNEAQLEKSRLLSDRFSAERPKGSFSTLEIQRTEQGDSAMYLCASSPRPREFFGPGTRLTVL.

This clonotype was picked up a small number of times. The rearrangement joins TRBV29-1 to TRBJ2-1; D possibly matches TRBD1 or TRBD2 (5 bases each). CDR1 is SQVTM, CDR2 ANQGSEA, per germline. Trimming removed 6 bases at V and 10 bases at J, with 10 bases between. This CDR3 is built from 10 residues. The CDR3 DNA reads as TGCAGCGTGGGGGACCTAGAGCAGTTCTTC. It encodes CSVGDLEQFF.

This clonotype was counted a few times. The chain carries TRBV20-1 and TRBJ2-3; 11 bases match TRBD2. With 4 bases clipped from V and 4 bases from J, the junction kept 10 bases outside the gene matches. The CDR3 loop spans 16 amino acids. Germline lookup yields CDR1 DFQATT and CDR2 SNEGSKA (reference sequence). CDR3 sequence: CSAKGSGRAVADTQYF. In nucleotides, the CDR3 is TGCAGTGCTAAAGGTAGCGGGAGGGCAGTGGCAGATACGCAGTATTTT.

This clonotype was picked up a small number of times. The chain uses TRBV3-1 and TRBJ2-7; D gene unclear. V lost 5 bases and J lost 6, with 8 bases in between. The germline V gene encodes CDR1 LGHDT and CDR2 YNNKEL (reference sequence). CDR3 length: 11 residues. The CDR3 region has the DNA TGTGCCAGCAGCTCCGGATCCGAGCAGTACTTC. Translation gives CASSSGSEQYF.

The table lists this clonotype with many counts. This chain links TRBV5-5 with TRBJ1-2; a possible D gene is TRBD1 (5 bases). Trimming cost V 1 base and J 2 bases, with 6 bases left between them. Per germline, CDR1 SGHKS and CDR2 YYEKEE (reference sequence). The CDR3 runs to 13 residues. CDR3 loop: CASSLRGNYGYTF. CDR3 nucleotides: TGTGCCAGCAGCTTGAGGGGCAACTATGGCTACACCTTC. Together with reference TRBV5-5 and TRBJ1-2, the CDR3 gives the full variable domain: DAGVTQSPTHLIKTRGQQVTLRCSPISGHKSVSWYQQVLGQGPQFIFQYYEKEERGRGNFPDRFSARQFPNYSSELNVNALLLGDSALYLCASSLRGNYGYTFGSGTRLTVV.

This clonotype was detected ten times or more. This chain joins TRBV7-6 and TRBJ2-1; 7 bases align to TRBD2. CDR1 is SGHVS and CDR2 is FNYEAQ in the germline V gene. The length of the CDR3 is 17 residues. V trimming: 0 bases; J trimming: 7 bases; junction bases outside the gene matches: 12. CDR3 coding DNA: TGTGCCAGCAGCTTAGCCCCCACGGGGGGAGAAGGTAATGAGCAGTTCTTC. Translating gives CASSLAPTGGEGNEQFF. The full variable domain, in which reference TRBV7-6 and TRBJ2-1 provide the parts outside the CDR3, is GAGVSQSPRYKVTKRGQDVALRCDPISGHVSLYWYRQALGQGPEFLTYFNYEAQQDKSGLPNDRFSAERPEGSISTLTIQRTEQRDSAMYRCASSLAPTGGEGNEQFFGPGTRLTVL.

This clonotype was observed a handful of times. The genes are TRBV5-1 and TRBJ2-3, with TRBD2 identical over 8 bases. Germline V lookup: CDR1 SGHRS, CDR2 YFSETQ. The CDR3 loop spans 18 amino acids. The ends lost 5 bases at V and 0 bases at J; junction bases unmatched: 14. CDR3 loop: CASRSAGGRQTSTDTQYF. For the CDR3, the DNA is TGCGCCAGCAGATCGGCGGGGGGCCGCCAAACCAGCACAGATACGCAGTATTTT. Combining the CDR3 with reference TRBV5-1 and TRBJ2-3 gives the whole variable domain KAGVTQTPRYLIKTRGQQVTLSCSPISGHRSVSWYQQTPGQGLQFLFEYFSETQRNKGNFPGRFSGRQFSNSRSEMNVSTLELGDSALYLCASRSAGGRQTSTDTQYFGPGTRLTVL.

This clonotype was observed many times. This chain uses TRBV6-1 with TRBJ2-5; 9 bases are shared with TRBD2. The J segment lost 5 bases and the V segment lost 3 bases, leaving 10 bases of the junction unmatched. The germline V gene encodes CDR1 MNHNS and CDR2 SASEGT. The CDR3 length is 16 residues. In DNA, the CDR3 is TGTGCCAGCAGTGACTTTAGCGGGAGAGGTTGGGAGACCCAGTACTTC. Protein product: CASSDFSGRGWETQYF.

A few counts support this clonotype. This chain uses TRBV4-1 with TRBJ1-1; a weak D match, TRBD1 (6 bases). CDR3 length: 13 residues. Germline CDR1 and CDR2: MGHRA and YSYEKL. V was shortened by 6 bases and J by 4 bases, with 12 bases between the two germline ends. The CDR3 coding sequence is TGCGCCAGCAGTCACAGGGTGAGCACTGAAGCTTTCTTT. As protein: CASSHRVSTEAFF.

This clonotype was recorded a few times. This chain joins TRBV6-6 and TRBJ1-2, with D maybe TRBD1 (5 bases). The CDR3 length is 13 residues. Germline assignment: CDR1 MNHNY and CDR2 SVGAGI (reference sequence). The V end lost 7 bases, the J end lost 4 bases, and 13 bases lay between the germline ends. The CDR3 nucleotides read TGTGCCAGCACCCCCCGGGGGAGCTATGGCTACACCTTC. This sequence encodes CASTPRGSYGYTF.

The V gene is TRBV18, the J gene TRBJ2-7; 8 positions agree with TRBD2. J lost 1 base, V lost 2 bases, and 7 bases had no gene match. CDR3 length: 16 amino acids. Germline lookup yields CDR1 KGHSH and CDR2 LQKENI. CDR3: CASSPLNGGGSYEQYF. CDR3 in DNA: TGTGCCAGCTCACCATTAAACGGCGGGGGGTCCTACGAGCAGTACTTC.

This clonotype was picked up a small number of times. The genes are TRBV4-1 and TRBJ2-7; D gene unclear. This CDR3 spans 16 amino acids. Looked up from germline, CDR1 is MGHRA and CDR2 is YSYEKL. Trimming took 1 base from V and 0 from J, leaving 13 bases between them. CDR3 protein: CASSQVVATSSYEQYF. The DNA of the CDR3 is TGCGCCAGCAGCCAAGTCGTGGCCACATCCTCCTACGAGCAGTACTTC.

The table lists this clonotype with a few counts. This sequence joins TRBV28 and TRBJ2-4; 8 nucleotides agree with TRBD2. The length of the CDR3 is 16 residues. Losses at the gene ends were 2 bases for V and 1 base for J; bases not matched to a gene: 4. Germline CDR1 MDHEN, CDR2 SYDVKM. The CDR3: CASSLTGRDAKNIQYF. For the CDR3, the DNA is TGTGCCAGCAGTTTAACCGGGAGGGACGCCAAAAACATTCAGTACTTC. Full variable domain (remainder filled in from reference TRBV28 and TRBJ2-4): DVKVTQSSRYLVKRTGEKVFLECVQDMDHENMFWYRQDPGLGLRLIYFSYDVKMKEKGDIPEGYSVSREKKERFSLILESASTNQTSMYLCASSLTGRDAKNIQYFGAGTRLSVL.

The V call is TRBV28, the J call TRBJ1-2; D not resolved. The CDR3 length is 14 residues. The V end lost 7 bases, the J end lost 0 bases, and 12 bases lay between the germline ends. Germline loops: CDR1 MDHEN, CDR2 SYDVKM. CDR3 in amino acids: CASKLGGSNYGYTF. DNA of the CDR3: TGTGCCAGCAAATTAGGAGGCTCTAACTATGGCTACACCTTC.

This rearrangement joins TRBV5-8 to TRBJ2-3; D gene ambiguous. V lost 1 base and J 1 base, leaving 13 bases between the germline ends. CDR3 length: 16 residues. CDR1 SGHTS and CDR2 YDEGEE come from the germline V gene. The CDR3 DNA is TGTGCCAGCAGCTTGAAAGGAGCCCGGGGCACAGATACGCAGTATTTT. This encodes CASSLKGARGTDTQYF.

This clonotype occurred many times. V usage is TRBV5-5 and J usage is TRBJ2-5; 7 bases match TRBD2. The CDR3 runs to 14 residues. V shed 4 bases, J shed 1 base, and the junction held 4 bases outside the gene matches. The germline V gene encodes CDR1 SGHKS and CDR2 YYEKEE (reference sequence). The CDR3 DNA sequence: TGTGCCAGCAGCGGGGGACTAATCCAAGAGACCCAGTACTTC. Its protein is CASSGGLIQETQYF.

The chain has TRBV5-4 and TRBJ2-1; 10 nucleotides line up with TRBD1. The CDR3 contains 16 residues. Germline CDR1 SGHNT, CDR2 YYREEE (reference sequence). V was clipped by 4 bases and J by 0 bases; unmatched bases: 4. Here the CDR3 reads CASSTRTGGSYNEQFF. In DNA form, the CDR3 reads TGTGCCAGCAGCACGAGGACAGGGGGCTCCTACAATGAGCAGTTCTTC.

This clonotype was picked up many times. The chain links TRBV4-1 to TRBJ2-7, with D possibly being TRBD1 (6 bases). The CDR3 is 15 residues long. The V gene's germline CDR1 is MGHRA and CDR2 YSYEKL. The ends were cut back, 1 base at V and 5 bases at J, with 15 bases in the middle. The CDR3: CASSQALRGFDEQYF. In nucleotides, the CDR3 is TGCGCCAGCAGCCAAGCACTCAGGGGCTTTGACGAGCAGTACTTC.

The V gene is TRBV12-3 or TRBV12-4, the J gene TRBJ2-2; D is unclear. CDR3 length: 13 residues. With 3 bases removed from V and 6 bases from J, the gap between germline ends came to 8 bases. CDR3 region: CASSLPRPGELFF. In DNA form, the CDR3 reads TGTGCCAGCAGTTTGCCTCGCCCCGGGGAGCTGTTTTTT.

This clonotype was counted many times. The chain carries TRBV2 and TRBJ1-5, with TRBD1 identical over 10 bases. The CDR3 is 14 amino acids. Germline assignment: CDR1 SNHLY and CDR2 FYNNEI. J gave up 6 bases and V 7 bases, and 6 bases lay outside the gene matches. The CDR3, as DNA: TGTGCCAGCAATTTTCGGGACAGGGGTCAGCCCCAGCATTTT. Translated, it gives CASNFRDRGQPQHF.

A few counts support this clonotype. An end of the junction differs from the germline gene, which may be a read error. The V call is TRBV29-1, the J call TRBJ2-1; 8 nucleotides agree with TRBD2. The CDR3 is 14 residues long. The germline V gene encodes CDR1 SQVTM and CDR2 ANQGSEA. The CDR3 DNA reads TGCAGCTCCTACGGGAGGGGGTCCTACAATGAGGAGTTCTTC. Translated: CSSYGRGSYNEEFF.

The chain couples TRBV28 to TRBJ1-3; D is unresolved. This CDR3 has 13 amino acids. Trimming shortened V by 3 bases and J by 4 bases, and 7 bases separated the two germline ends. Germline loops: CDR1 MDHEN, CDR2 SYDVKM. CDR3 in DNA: TGTGCCAGCAGTTTCTCTCAGGGAAACACCATATATTTT. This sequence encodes CASSFSQGNTIYF.

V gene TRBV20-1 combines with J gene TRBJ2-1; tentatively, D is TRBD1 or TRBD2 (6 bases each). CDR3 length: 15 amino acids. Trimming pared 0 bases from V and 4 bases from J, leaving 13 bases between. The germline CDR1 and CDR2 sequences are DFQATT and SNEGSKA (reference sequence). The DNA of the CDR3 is TGCAGTGCTAGAGATCAGGGGACTGAGTACAATGAGCAGTTCTTC. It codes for CSARDQGTEYNEQFF.

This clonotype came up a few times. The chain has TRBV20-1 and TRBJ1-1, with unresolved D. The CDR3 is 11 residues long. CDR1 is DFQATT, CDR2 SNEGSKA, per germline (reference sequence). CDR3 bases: TGCAATCAGGTTGGAGGCACTGAAGCTTTCTTT. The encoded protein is CNQVGGTEAFF.

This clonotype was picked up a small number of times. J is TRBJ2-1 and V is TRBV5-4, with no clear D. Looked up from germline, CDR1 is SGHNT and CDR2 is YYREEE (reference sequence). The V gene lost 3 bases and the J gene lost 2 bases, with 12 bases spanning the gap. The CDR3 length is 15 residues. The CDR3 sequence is CASSSSRPPYNEQFF. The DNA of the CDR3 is TGTGCCAGCAGCTCCTCTAGACCACCCTACAATGAGCAGTTCTTC. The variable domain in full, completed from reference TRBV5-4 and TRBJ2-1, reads ETGVTQSPTHLIKTRGQQVTLRCSSQSGHNTVSWYQQALGQGPQFIFQYYREEENGRGNFPPRFSGLQFPNYSSELNVNALELDDSALYLCASSSSRPPYNEQFFGPGTRLTVL.

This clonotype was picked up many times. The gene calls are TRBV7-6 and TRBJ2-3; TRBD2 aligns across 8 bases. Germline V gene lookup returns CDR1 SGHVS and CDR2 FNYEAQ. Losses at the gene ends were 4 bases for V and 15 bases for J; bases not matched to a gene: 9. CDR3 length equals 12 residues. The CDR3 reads CASSYTSGPAYF. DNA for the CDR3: TGTGCCAGCAGCTACACTAGCGGCCCCGCCTATTTT. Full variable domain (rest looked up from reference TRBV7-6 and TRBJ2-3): GAGVSQSPRYKVTKRGQDVALRCDPISGHVSLYWYRQALGQGPEFLTYFNYEAQQDKSGLPNDRFSAERPEGSISTLTIQRTEQRDSAMYRCASSYTSGPAYFGPGTRLTVL.